One and the same sample provided the 32 T cell receptor beta chains below, sequenced in a study of a mutant IDH1 vaccine in newly diagnosed glioma. Some clones are missing from TCRdb's copy, which holds only in-frame ones; the method was immunoSEQ multiplex PCR. The repertoire holds about 36,000 clones, with roughly 80% as singletons. Regarding time point: week 11, during vaccination. Every vaccine dose comprised 300 ug of mutant IDH1 20-mer peptide plus topical imiquimod. No antigens are known for them. The input for sequencing was peripheral blood mononuclear cells (PBMCs), taken from a glioma patient whose treatment included an IDH1 peptide vaccine. Receptors originate from a woman aged 25-40 years with glioma. Some clones in this sample may be carry-over from other donors' samples.

The chain has TRBV5-4 and TRBJ2-1; TRBD2 matches at 8 bases. V was pared by 3 bases and J by 2 bases, with 7 bases of the junction left unmatched. The CDR3 has 16 amino acids. Germline CDR1 is SGHNT and CDR2 is YYREEE (reference sequence). The CDR3 coding sequence is TGTGCCAGCAGCTGGCTAGGTAGCGGGACCTACAATGAGCAGTTCTTC. Translating it yields CASSWLGSGTYNEQFF.

The chain is built from TRBV2 and TRBJ2-1; D call uncertain. This CDR3 is 11 amino acids long. V was pared by 8 bases and J by 12 bases, with 14 bases between. The germline V gene has CDR1 SNHLY and CDR2 FYNNEI. The DNA for the CDR3 is TGTGCCAGCGAGGCTAGACCTGCGCAGTTCTTC. This encodes CASEARPAQFF.

J is TRBJ1-1 and V is TRBV9; a possible D gene is TRBD1 (6 bases). This CDR3 region has 14 residues. The ends were cut back, 0 bases at V and 4 bases at J, with 10 bases in the middle. From germline, CDR1 is SGDLS and CDR2 YYNGEE. CDR3 sequence (DNA): TGTGCCAGCAGCGTAGAGGGGGGGGGCACTGAAGCTTTCTTT. Encoded protein: CASSVEGGGTEAFF.

This clone was counted between two and nine times. The chain carries TRBV30 and TRBJ1-1; 7 positions agree with TRBD1. Germline loops: CDR1 GTSNPN, CDR2 SVGIG (reference sequence). With V trimmed by 2 bases and J by 11 bases, 14 bases remained unmatched. The CDR3 sequence is 14 residues long. CDR3 bases: TGTGCCTGGAGTCCGGACAGGCCCGAACCTCGGGCTTTCTTT. Translated: CAWSPDRPEPRAFF.

This clone turned up a few times. V is TRBV29-1 and J is TRBJ2-1; 12 bases fit TRBD2. The ends lost 0 bases at V and 14 bases at J; junction bases unmatched: 8. CDR1 SQVTM and CDR2 ANQGSEA come from the germline V gene. This CDR3 is built from 14 residues. The CDR3 sequence: CSVEDRLAGVEEFF. The CDR3 DNA follows: TGCAGCGTTGAAGACCGACTAGCGGGAGTCGAAGAGTTCTTC.

The chain has TRBV14 and TRBJ2-3; 8 nucleotides agree with TRBD1. The CDR3 runs 16 residues. With V trimmed by 0 bases and J by 4 bases, 6 bases remained unmatched. CDR1 is SGHDN, CDR2 FVKESK, per germline. The CDR3 DNA reads TGTGCCAGCAGCCAAGAAGGACAGGGAGTGGCAGATACGCAGTATTTT. Translating gives CASSQEGQGVADTQYF.

The chain joins TRBV6-5 to TRBJ1-1; TRBD1 aligns across 8 bases. The V segment lost 0 bases and the J segment 5 bases; nucleotides outside the gene matches: 8. The germline gives CDR1 MNHEY, CDR2 SVGAGI. This CDR3 region has 16 residues. The CDR3 DNA is TGTGCCAGCAGTTACTCCAGACAGGGGCGGGGGACTGAAGCTTTCTTT. It is translated as CASSYSRQGRGTEAFF.

The chain links TRBV2 to TRBJ2-7; TRBD2 agrees at 8 bases. J gave up 5 bases and V 1 base, and 7 bases lay outside the gene matches. Germline V gene sequence: CDR1 SNHLY, CDR2 FYNNEI. The CDR3 consists of 15 residues. The CDR3: CASSEVQSGSHEQYF. CDR3 bases: TGTGCCAGCAGTGAAGTTCAGAGCGGGAGCCACGAGCAGTACTTC.

The V gene is TRBV7-8, the J gene TRBJ1-5; 7 bases map to TRBD1. This CDR3 is built from 15 residues. V gave up 5 bases and J gave up 2 bases; unmatched junction bases: 6. Germline CDR1 reads SGHVS; CDR2 reads FQNEAQ. The CDR3 sequence is CASSQTGSGNQPQHF. CDR3 coding DNA: TGTGCCAGCAGCCAGACAGGGAGCGGCAATCAGCCCCAGCATTTT.

The chain has TRBV29-1 and TRBJ2-5; D possibly uses TRBD1 or TRBD2 (7 bases each). This CDR3 spans 13 amino acids. The germline V gene has CDR1 SQVTM and CDR2 ANQGSEA. V was clipped by 6 bases and J by 2 bases, with 13 bases between them. In DNA, the CDR3 is TGCAGCGTCGCAGGGGGGGGGCAAGAGACCCAGTACTTC. It yields the protein CSVAGGGQETQYF. The full variable domain, rest sourced from reference TRBV29-1 and TRBJ2-5, is SAVISQKPSRDICQRGTSLTIQCQVDSQVTMMFWYRQQPGQSLTLIATANQGSEATYESGFVIDKFPISRPNLTFSTLTVSNMSPEDSSIYLCSVAGGGQETQYFGPGTRLLVL.

This rearrangement joins TRBV19 to TRBJ1-6, with 7 bases aligning to TRBD1. After removal of 11 bases from V and 7 bases from J, the junction contained 5 bases not matched to a gene. CDR3 length: 12 residues. Germline lookup yields CDR1 LNHDA and CDR2 SQIVND (reference sequence). The CDR3 here is CAGRGPNSPLHF. In DNA form, the CDR3 reads TGTGCCGGGAGGGGGCCGAATTCACCCCTCCACTTT.

The rearrangement uses TRBV5-5 and TRBJ1-2; unclear D gene. The germline V gene encodes CDR1 SGHKS and CDR2 YYEKEE (reference sequence). The CDR3 spans 13 residues. V dropped 1 base and J dropped 6 bases, with 10 bases sitting between them. CDR3 nucleotides: TGTGCCAGCAGCTTGAGAGGTTTCCATGGCTACACCTTC. It yields the protein CASSLRGFHGYTF.

This clone was counted between two and nine times. This chain joins TRBV5-4 and TRBJ1-1; D gene uncertain. Trimming removed 0 bases from V and 0 bases from J, with 12 bases in between. Germline V gene data show CDR1 as SGHNT and CDR2 as YYREEE (reference sequence). The CDR3 sequence is 16 residues long. The CDR3 DNA is TGTGCCAGCAGCTTGGTCCAGGTAACCATGAACACTGAAGCTTTCTTT. This translates into CASSLVQVTMNTEAFF.

CDR3 nucleotides: TGTGCCAGCAGTTTGAGACAGGGCCAAATTAATAGCAATCAGCCCCAGCATTTT. Its protein is CASSLRQGQINSNQPQHF. The chain carries TRBV2 and TRBJ1-5; 7 nucleotides align to TRBD1. Germline V lookup: CDR1 SNHLY, CDR2 FYNNEI. Germline trimming cut 5 bases from V and 0 bases from J; bases unmatched to any gene: 13. The CDR3 extends over 18 amino acids.

The chain couples TRBV27 to TRBJ1-5; unclear D gene. The CDR3 is 13 amino acids. V lost 2 bases and J 7 bases, leaving 9 bases between the germline ends. The germline V gene encodes CDR1 MNHEY and CDR2 SMNVEV (reference sequence). As DNA, the CDR3 is TGTGCCAGCAGTTTAGGGGAATACCAGCCCCAGCATTTT. Its protein product is CASSLGEYQPQHF.

The rearrangement uses TRBV6-5 and TRBJ1-1; TRBD1 might be the D (6 bases). This CDR3 spans 14 amino acids. The germline V gene encodes CDR1 MNHEY and CDR2 SVGAGI. The V end lost 6 bases, the J end lost 3 bases, and 14 bases lay between the germline ends. Here the CDR3 reads CASRPGTSDTEAFF. The DNA for the CDR3 is TGTGCCAGCAGACCCGGGACATCCGACACTGAAGCTTTCTTT.

Worth noting for this clone: One junction end does not reproduce the germline sequence, and a read error may be involved. The CDR3 loop reads CASSSYNQPQHF. The DNA of the CDR3 is TGCGCCAGCAGTTCGTACAATCAGCCCCAGCATTTT. The chain joins TRBV27 to TRBJ1-5; D is unclear. Germline V gives CDR1 MNHEY, CDR2 SMNVEV (reference sequence). The CDR3 has 12 amino acids.

A single count supports this clone. This CDR3 is CASSLVQGYNEQFF. Here the CDR3 DNA reads TGTGCCAGCAGCTTAGTCCAGGGGTACAATGAGCAGTTCTTC. The chain links TRBV7-9 to TRBJ2-1, with D perhaps TRBD1 (6 bases). The CDR3 has 14 residues. Germline V gene lookup returns CDR1 SEHNR and CDR2 FQNEAQ (reference sequence). Trimming took off 1 base at V and 4 bases at J, with 8 bases between the two ends.

The chain combines TRBV18 with TRBJ2-1; D is unclear. Germline V gene data show CDR1 as KGHSH and CDR2 as LQKENI. The CDR3 runs 15 residues. With 2 bases removed from V and 2 bases from J, the gap between germline ends came to 10 bases. Written as DNA, the CDR3 is TGTGCCAGCTCACCATCGGGTCCAACCTACAATGAGCAGTTCTTC. Amino acid sequence: CASSPSGPTYNEQFF.

J is TRBJ2-5 and V is TRBV19; 11 nucleotides line up with TRBD1. Germline assignment: CDR1 LNHDA and CDR2 SQIVND (reference sequence). The junction had 3 bases not matched to a gene; V was cut back by 5 bases and J by 1 base. This CDR3 has 15 amino acids. CDR3 sequence reads: CASSPGTGGQETQYF. CDR3 in DNA: TGTGCCAGTAGTCCCGGGACAGGGGGCCAAGAGACCCAGTACTTC. Together with reference TRBV19 and TRBJ2-5, the CDR3 gives the full variable domain: DGGITQSPKYLFRKEGQNVTLSCEQNLNHDAMYWYRQDPGQGLRLIYYSQIVNDFQKGDIAEGYSVSREKKESFPLTVTSAQKNPTAFYLCASSPGTGGQETQYFGPGTRLLVL.

The chain links TRBV19 to TRBJ2-7; the D is unclear. The V end lost 1 base, the J end lost 3 bases, and 13 bases lay between the germline ends. Germline CDR1 reads LNHDA; CDR2 reads SQIVND (reference sequence). CDR3 length: 15 amino acids. CDR3 bases: TGTGCCAGTAGTATAGGGTCGGACGGGCTCTACGAGCAGTACTTC. Its protein product is CASSIGSDGLYEQYF.

The chain recombines TRBV15 with TRBJ1-4; D gene unclear. The CDR3 contains 14 residues. From germline, CDR1 is LNHNV and CDR2 YYDKDF (reference sequence). V lost 1 base and J 8 bases, leaving 11 bases between the germline ends. CDR3 sequence reads: CATSRVTAIEKLFF. The CDR3 region has the DNA TGTGCCACCAGCAGAGTCACGGCGATAGAAAAACTGTTTTTT. Drawing the rest from reference TRBV15 and TRBJ1-4, the complete variable domain is DAMVIQNPRYQVTQFGKPVTLSCSQTLNHNVMYWYQQKSSQAPKLLFHYYDKDFNNEADTPDNFQSRRPNTSFCFLDIRSPGLGDTAMYLCATSRVTAIEKLFFGSGTQLSVL.

CDR3 DNA: TGTGCCAGCAGCTTAGCCTCCTACGAGCAGTACTTC. It yields the protein CASSLASYEQYF. The J gene is TRBJ2-7, the V gene TRBV11-2; D call uncertain. The germline V gene has CDR1 SGHAT and CDR2 FQNNGV. Trimming stripped 1 base from V and 0 bases from J, with 1 base between. The CDR3 contains 12 residues.

This clone was counted a few times. The chain is built from TRBV19 and TRBJ1-5, with no clear D. Germline CDR1 is LNHDA and CDR2 is SQIVND (reference sequence). This CDR3 region has 16 residues. Trimming cost V 7 bases and J 5 bases, with 21 bases left between them. The CDR3 sequence: CASNSVGGFNDQPQHF. CDR3 sequence (DNA): TGTGCCAGTAATTCTGTCGGTGGGTTTAATGATCAGCCCCAGCATTTT.

The rearrangement links TRBV7-8 to TRBJ2-2; D is perhaps TRBD1 or TRBD2 (6 bases each). Trimming took 3 bases from V and 5 from J, leaving 10 bases between them. Per the germline V gene, CDR1 is SGHVS and CDR2 is FQNEAQ. This CDR3 is 14 amino acids long. The CDR3 spells CASSFEGGTGELFF. DNA of the CDR3: TGTGCCAGCAGCTTTGAGGGGGGAACCGGGGAGCTGTTTTTT.

The rearrangement links TRBV7-6 to TRBJ2-7; D call uncertain. The V end was cut by 2 bases, the J end by 4 bases, with 9 bases between. The CDR3 totals 13 residues. The V gene's germline CDR1 is SGHVS and CDR2 FNYEAQ. The CDR3 is CASSLSPTYEQYF. The CDR3 DNA sequence: TGTGCCAGCAGCTTATCCCCCACGTACGAGCAGTACTTC.

This clone was detected only once. The V gene is TRBV19, the J gene TRBJ1-5; D call uncertain. V was pared by 8 bases and J by 0 bases, with 11 bases between. Germline V gene data show CDR1 as LNHDA and CDR2 as SQIVND (reference sequence). CDR3 size: 14 residues. This chain's CDR3 is CASCAPDSNQPQHF. Written as DNA, the CDR3 is TGTGCCAGTTGCGCACCAGATAGCAATCAGCCCCAGCATTTT.

Here the CDR3 reads CASTTGGADTQYF. CDR3 bases: TGTGCCAGTACTACTGGGGGGGCAGATACGCAGTATTTT. V usage is TRBV19 and J usage is TRBJ2-3; 7 bases align to TRBD2. J lost 4 bases, V lost 7 bases, and 5 bases had no gene match. Germline V gene sequence: CDR1 LNHDA, CDR2 SQIVND (reference sequence). There are 13 residues in the CDR3. Drawing the rest from reference TRBV19 and TRBJ2-3, the complete variable domain is DGGITQSPKYLFRKEGQNVTLSCEQNLNHDAMYWYRQDPGQGLRLIYYSQIVNDFQKGDIAEGYSVSREKKESFPLTVTSAQKNPTAFYLCASTTGGADTQYFGPGTRLTVL.

The rearrangement uses TRBV7-3 and TRBJ2-7; 9 bases are a match to TRBD1. Germline CDR1 SGHTA, CDR2 FQGTGA. The trim removed 0 bases at V and 5 bases at J, leaving 5 bases unmatched. The CDR3 is 15 amino acids. CDR3 sequence reads: CASSLTGTGFDEQYF. The DNA of the CDR3 is TGTGCCAGCAGCTTAACCGGGACAGGGTTCGACGAGCAGTACTTC.

A word on this clone: A read error may account for a junction end that differs from germline. The chain uses TRBV7-7 and TRBJ2-2; D is undetermined. Germline CDR1 reads SSHAT; CDR2 reads FNYEAQ (reference sequence). The CDR3 consists of 14 residues. The chain's CDR3 is CASSLDKNTGELFF. The CDR3, as DNA: TGTGCTAGCAGCTTAGACAAGAACACCGGGGAGCTGTTTTTT.

The rearrangement uses TRBV19 and TRBJ2-3; 11 positions match TRBD2. Germline trimming cut 4 bases from V and 7 bases from J; bases unmatched to any gene: 7. This CDR3 has 15 amino acids. CDR1 and CDR2 (germline): LNHDA, SQIVND (reference sequence). The CDR3 reads CASSTPTSGRHTQYF. CDR3 nucleotide sequence: TGTGCCAGTAGTACCCCTACTAGCGGGAGACATACGCAGTATTTT.

This clone showed up just a few times. This chain uses TRBV19 with TRBJ2-2; no definite D call. The germline V gene has CDR1 LNHDA and CDR2 SQIVND (reference sequence). The ends were cut back, 3 bases at V and 4 bases at J, with 12 bases in the middle. This CDR3 comprises 15 residues. This CDR3 reads CASSIAQRGTGELFF. The CDR3 DNA reads TGTGCCAGTAGTATTGCCCAGCGTGGCACCGGGGAGCTGTTTTTT.